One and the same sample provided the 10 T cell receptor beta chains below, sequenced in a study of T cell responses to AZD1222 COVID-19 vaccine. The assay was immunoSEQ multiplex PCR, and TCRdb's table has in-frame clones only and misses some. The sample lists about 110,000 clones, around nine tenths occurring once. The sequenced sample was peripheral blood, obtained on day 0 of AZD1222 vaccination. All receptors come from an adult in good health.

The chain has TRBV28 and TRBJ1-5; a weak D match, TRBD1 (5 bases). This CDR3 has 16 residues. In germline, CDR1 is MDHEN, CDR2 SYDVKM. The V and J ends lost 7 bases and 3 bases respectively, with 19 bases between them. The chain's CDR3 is CASTTFPGELNQPQHF. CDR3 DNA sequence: TGTGCCAGCACCACCTTCCCGGGGGAACTCAATCAGCCCCAGCATTTT.

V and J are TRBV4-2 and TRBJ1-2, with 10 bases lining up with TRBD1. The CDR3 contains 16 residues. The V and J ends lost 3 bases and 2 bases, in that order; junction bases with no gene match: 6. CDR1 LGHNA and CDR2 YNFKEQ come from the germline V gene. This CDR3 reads CASSHAGTGDNYGYTF. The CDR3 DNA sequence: TGTGCCAGCAGCCACGCGGGGACAGGGGACAACTATGGCTACACCTTC.

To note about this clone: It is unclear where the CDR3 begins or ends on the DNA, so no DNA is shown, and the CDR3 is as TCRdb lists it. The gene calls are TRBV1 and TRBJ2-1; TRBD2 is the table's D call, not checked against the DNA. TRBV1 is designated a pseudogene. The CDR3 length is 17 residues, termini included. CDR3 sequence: CTSSQPLRVAGGNEQFF.

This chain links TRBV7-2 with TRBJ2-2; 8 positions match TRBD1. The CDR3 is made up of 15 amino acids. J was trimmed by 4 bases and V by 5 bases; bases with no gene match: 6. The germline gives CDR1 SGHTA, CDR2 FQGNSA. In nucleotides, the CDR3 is TGTGCCAGCAGCCTGGGACAGGTTGGCACCGGGGAGCTGTTTTTT. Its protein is CASSLGQVGTGELFF. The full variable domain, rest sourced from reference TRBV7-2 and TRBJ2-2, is GAGVSQSPSNKVTEKGKDVELRCDPISGHTALYWYRQSLGQGLEFLIYFQGNSAPDKSGLPSDRFSAERTGGSVSTLTIQRTQQEDSAVYLCASSLGQVGTGELFFGEGSRLTVL.

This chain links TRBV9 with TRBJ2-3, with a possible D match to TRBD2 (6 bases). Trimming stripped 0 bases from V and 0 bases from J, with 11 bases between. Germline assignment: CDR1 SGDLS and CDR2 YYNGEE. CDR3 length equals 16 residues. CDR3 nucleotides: TGTGCCAGCAGCGTAGGTGCGGGGACCAGCACAGATACGCAGTATTTT. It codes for CASSVGAGTSTDTQYF.

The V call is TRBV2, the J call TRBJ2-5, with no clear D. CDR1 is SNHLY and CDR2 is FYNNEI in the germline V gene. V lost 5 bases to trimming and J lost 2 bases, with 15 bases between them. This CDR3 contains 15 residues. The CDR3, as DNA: TGTGCCAGCAGTCTAGGTGGGAAGCAGCAAGAGACCCAGTACTTC. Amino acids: CASSLGGKQQETQYF.

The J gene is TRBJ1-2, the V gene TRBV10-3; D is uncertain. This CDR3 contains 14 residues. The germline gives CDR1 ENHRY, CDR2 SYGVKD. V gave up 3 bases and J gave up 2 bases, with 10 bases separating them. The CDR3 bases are TGTGCCATCAGTGAACTACCAGTGAACTATGGCTACACCTTC. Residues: CAISELPVNYGYTF.

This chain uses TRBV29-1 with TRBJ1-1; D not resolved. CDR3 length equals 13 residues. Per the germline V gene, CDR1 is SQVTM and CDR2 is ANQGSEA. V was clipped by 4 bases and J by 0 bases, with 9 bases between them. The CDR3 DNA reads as TGCAGCGTTGTGACTTTAATGAACACTGAAGCTTTCTTT. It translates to CSVVTLMNTEAFF. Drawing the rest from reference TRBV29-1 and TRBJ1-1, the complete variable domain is SAVISQKPSRDICQRGTSLTIQCQVDSQVTMMFWYRQQPGQSLTLIATANQGSEATYESGFVIDKFPISRPNLTFSTLTVSNMSPEDSSIYLCSVVTLMNTEAFFGQGTRLTVV.

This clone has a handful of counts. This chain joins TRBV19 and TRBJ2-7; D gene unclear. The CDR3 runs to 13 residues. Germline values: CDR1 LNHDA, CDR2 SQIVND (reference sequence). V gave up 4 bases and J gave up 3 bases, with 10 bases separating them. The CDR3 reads CASSKPHSYEQYF. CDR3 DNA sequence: TGTGCCAGTAGTAAACCTCACAGCTACGAGCAGTACTTC.

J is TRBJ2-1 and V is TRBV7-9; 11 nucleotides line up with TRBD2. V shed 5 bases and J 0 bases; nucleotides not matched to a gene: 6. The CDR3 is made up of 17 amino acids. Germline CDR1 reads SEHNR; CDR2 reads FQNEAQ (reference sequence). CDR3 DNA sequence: TGTGCCAGCAGCACACGACTAGCGGGAAGCTCCTACAATGAGCAGTTCTTC. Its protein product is CASSTRLAGSSYNEQFF.